The following is a T cell receptor (beta chain) sequence with its context. This clone was counted a single time. The target of this receptor is not known. Base quality data are lacking; no much larger clone is found one base away. This sample is drawn from a study of cytotoxic CD8 clonotypes in ibrutinib-treated CLL listed by TCRdb under 2021. Background on the whole study: The cohort was composed of ten to eleven relapsed/refractory and roughly 16 treatment-naive patients; IGHV unmutated status was identified in under 18 patients. Every remission and progressive disease sample was obtained while ibrutinib was still being received by the patients. Responses were partial in roughly 24 patients and complete in 2; after median approximately 66 months follow-up, some 15 stayed in remission and 12 progressed. An average of about 250,000 productive templates and 80,000 to 95,000 productive rearrangements was obtained per sample. Cryopreserved peripheral blood mononuclear cells were obtained before treatment, at response, and at either sustained remission or disease progression. Of the approximately 86 people in the trial, some 28 had longitudinal samples available. Samples at response were collected after a median of 12 months of treatment, with a range of roughly 6 to 40 months. What the research found in general, with its limitations: Public clonotypes were rare and either contracted or stayed stable during treatment, and the rise in clonality at ibrutinib response reflected the expansion of private clonotypes. Sampling times were not matched between sustained-remission and progressing patients, and lymph node repertoires were not studied. At baseline, clonality was higher than in age-matched healthy donors and showed a strong correlation with circulating CD8+ T-cell counts. An increase in clonality was observed at ibrutinib response, with clonality remaining stable during sustained remission and falling back toward baseline at progression.

V sheds 5 bases and J sheds 7 bases, leaving 15 bases between their ends. The germline V gene sets CDR1 to SGHTA and CDR2 to FQGNSA. From the cysteine up to the phenylalanine, the CDR3 has a length of 14 residues. Of all the DNA, just the CDR3 is kept, 42 bases in frame from base 1. Explained via the paper, the time point label denotes: roughly 25 months on ibrutinib. For TCR beta library preparation, around 2 micrograms of genomic DNA were isolated from cryopreserved PBMCs. Longitudinal blood samples from CLL patients receiving ibrutinib monotherapy were subjected to high-throughput TCR beta sequencing. The patients took part in an open-label, single-center phase 2 trial of ibrutinib monotherapy. The goal of deep resolution MiSeq sequencing was a depth between 1 in 1 million and 1 in 200,000 T cells, and coverage averaged 10x per clonotype. TCR beta libraries were generated with the immunoSEQ hsTCRB Kit. As for how the authors treated the data: Data were analyzed with ImmunoSEQ Data Assistant and ImmunoSEQ Analyzer, with V, D and J genes assigned per IMGT definitions. Clonality, which ranges from 0 to 1, was calculated by subtracting the normalized Shannon entropy of productive rearrangement frequencies from one. Only overrepresented clonotypes making up at least 0.05% of the repertoire of each patient were included in the public clonotype analysis. About a dozen repertoires from age-matched healthy donors, obtained from immuneACCESS, served as clonality controls. Held by TCRdb, this immuneACCESS table contains in-frame sequences only and omits some clones. Under half of the omission traces to an unresolved V gene where checked; the cause of the rest is unknown. The V and J calls and clone size come from that table; D and trimming were worked out from the DNA. In this sample the table shows some 200,000 clones, around 72% of which occur a single time. The ten largest clones take up roughly 13% of the sample.

The sequence is built from TRBV7-2 and TRBJ1-5, with a tentative D gene TRBD1 over 5 matching bases. The TCR sequence derives from a human donor with chronic lymphocytic leukemia. Sequencing used PBMCs, obtained after 24 months of ibrutinib treatment. The sequenced DNA is TGTGCCAGCAGCCCCGACAGAGGATGGCAGCCCCAGCATTTT. This codes for CASSPDRGWQPQHF.